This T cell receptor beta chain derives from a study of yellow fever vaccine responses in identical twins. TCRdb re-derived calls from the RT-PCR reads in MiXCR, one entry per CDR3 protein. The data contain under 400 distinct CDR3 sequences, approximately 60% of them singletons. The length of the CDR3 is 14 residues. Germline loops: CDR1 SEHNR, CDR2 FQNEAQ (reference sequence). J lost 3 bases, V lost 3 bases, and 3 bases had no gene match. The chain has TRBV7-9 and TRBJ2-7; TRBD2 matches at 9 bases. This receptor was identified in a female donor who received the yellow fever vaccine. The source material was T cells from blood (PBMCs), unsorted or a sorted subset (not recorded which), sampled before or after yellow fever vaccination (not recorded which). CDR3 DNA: TGTGCCAGCAGCTTGGAGACTAGCGGCTACGAGCAGTACTTC. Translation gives CASSLETSGYEQYF.